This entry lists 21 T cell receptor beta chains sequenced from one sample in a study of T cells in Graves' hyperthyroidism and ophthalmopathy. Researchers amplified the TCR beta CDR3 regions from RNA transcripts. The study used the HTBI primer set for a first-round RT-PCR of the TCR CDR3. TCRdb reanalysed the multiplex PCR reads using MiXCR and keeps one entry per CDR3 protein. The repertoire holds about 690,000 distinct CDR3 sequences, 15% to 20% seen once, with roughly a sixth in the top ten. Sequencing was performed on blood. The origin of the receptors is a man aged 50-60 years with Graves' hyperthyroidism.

CDR3 amino acids: CAWSLPGLSYEQYF. Written as DNA, the CDR3 is TGTGCCTGGAGTTTACCGGGACTCTCCTACGAGCAGTACTTC. The chain has TRBV30 and TRBJ2-7; D perhaps matches TRBD2 (6 bases). Germline loops: CDR1 GTSNPN, CDR2 SVGIG (reference sequence). The CDR3 is 14 residues long. V shed 2 bases and J shed 0 bases, with 11 bases lying between them.

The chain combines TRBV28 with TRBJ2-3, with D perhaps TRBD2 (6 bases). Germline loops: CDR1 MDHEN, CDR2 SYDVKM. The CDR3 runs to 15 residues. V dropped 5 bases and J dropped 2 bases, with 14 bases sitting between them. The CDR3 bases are TGTGCCAGCAGTCAACTAGCTCCCGACACAGATACGCAGTATTTT. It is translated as CASSQLAPDTDTQYF. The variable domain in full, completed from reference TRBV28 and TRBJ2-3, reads DVKVTQSSRYLVKRTGEKVFLECVQDMDHENMFWYRQDPGLGLRLIYFSYDVKMKEKGDIPEGYSVSREKKERFSLILESASTNQTSMYLCASSQLAPDTDTQYFGPGTRLTVL.

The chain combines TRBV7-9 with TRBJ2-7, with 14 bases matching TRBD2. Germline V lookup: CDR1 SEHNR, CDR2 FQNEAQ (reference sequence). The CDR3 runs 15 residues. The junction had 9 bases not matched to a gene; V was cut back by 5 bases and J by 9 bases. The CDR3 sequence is CASSEGLAGGSLQYF. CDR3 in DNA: TGTGCCAGCAGCGAAGGACTAGCGGGAGGTTCTTTGCAGTACTTC.

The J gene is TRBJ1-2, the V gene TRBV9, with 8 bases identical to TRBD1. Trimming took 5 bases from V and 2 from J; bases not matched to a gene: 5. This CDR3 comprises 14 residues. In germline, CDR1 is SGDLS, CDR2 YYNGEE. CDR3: CASRPTGANYGYTF. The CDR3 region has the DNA TGTGCCAGCAGGCCGACAGGGGCAAACTATGGCTACACCTTC.

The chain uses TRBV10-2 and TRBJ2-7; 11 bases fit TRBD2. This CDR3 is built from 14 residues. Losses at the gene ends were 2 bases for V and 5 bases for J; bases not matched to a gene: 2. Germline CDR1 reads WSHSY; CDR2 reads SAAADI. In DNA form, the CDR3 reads TGCGCCAGCAGTGAGGTAGCGGGAGGGAACGAGCAGTACTTC. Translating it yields CASSEVAGGNEQYF.

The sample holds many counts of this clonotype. The CDR3: CASSSPWDGSGANVLTF. In nucleotides, the CDR3 is TGTGCCAGCAGTTCCCCCTGGGACGGCTCTGGGGCCAACGTCCTGACTTTC. The chain carries TRBV27 and TRBJ2-6; D may be TRBD1 or TRBD2 (5 bases each). Germline V CDR1 and CDR2: MNHEY, SMNVEV (reference sequence). Trimming removed 4 bases at V and 0 bases at J, with 13 bases between. The CDR3 has 17 amino acids.

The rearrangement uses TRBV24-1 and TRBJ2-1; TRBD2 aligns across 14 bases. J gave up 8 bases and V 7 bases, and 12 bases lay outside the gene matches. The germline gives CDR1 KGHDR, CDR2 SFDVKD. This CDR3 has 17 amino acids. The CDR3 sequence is CATSSGLAGALRDEQFF. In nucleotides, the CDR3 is TGTGCCACCAGCTCGGGACTAGCGGGAGCCCTGAGGGATGAGCAGTTCTTC.

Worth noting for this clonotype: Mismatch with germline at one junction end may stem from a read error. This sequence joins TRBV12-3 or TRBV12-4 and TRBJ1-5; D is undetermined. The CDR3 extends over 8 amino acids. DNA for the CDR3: TGTGCCAGCAGTCCCCTGAATTTT. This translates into CASSPLNF.

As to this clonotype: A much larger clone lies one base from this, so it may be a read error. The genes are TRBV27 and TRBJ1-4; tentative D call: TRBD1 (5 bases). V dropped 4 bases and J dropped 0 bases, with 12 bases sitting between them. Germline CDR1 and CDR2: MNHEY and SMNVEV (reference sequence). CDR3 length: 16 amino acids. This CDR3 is CASSSWGIATNEKLFF. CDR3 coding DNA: TGTGCCAGCAGTTCATGGGGGATCGCAACTAATGAAAAACTGTTTTTT.

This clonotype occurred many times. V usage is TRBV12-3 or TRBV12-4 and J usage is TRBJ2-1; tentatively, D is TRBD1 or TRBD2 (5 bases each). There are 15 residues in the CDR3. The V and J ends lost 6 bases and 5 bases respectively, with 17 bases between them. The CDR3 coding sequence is TGTGCCAGCAGACCCGGGGCTAAGGAGGACAATGAGCAGTTCTTC. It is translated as CASRPGAKEDNEQFF.

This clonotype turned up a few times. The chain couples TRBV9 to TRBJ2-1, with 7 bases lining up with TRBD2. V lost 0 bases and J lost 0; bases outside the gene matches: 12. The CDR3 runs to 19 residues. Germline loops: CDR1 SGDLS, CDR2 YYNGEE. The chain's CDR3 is CASSVATISGPSSYNEQFF. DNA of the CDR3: TGTGCCAGCAGCGTAGCTACGATTAGCGGGCCCAGCTCCTACAATGAGCAGTTCTTC.

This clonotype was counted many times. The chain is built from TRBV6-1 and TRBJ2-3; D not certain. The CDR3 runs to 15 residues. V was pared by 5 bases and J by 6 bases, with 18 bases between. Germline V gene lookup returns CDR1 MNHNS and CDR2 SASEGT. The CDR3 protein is CASSSPAEARDTQYF. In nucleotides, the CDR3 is TGTGCCAGCAGTTCGCCAGCCGAAGCACGTGATACGCAGTATTTT.

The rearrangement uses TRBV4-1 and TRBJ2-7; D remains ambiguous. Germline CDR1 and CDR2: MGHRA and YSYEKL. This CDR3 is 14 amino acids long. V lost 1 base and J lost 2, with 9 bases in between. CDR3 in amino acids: CASSQVQKPYEQYF. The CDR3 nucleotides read TGCGCCAGCAGCCAAGTACAGAAACCCTACGAGCAGTACTTC.

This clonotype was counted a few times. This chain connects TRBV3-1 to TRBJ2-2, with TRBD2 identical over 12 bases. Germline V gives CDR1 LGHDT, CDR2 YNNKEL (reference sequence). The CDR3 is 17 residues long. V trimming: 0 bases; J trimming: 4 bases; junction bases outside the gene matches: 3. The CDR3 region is CASSQEGLAGRTGELFF. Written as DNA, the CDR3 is TGTGCCAGCAGCCAAGAAGGACTAGCGGGACGCACCGGGGAGCTGTTTTTT.

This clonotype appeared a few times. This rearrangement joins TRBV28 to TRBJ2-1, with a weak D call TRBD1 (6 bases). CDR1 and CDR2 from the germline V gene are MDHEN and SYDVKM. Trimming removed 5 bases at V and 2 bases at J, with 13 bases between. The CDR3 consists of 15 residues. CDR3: CASSKTRTAYNEQFF. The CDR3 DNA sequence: TGTGCCAGCAGTAAAACCAGGACAGCCTACAATGAGCAGTTCTTC.

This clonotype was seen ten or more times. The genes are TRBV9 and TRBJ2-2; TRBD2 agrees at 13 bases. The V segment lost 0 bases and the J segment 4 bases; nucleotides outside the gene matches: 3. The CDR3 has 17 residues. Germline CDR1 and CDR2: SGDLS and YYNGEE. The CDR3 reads CASSVATSGRGTGELFF. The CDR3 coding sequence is TGTGCCAGCAGCGTAGCTACTAGCGGGAGGGGCACCGGGGAGCTGTTTTTT.

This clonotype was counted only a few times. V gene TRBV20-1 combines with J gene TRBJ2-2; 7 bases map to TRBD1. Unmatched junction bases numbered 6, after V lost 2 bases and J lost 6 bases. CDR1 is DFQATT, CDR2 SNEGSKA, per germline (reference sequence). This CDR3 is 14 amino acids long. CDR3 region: CSARPTGISGELFF. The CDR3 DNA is TGCAGTGCTAGACCGACAGGGATTTCCGGGGAGCTGTTTTTT.

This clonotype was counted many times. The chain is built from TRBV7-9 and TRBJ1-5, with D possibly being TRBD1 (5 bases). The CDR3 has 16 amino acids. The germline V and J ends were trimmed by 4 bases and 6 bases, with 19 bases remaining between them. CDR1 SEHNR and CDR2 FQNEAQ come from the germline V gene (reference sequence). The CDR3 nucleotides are TGTGCCAGCAGCTCTACCCGGACCGGCGGGGGTCAGCCCCAGCATTTT. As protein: CASSSTRTGGGQPQHF.

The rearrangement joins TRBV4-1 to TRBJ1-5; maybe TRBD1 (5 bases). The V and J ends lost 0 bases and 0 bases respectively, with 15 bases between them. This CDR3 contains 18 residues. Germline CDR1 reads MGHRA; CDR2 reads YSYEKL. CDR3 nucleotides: TGCGCCAGCAGCCAAGATCCCGAGGACATCTCTAGCAATCAGCCCCAGCATTTT. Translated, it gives CASSQDPEDISSNQPQHF.

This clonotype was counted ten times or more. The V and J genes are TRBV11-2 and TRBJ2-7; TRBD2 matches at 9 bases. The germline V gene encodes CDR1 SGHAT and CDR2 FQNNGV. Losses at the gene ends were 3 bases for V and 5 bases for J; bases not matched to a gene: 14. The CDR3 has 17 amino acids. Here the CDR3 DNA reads TGTGCCAGCAGCTTTAAAGTAATGAGCGGGAGGACCCACGAGCAGTACTTC. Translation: CASSFKVMSGRTHEQYF.

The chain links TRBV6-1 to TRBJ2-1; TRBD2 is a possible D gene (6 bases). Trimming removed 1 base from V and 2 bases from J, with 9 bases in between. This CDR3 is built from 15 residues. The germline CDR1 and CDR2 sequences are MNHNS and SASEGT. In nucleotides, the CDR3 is TGTGCCAGCAGTGAAGTTTGGGGGGCCTACAATGAGCAGTTCTTC. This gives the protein CASSEVWGAYNEQFF.